The T cell receptor beta chain described here comes from a study of shared clonotypes between healthy human individuals. The wider study: Aged between 18 and 49, the donors were a couple of women and a few men. Study-wide results and caveats: Few donors restricted represented genetic and exposure-history diversity.

Assay execution proceeded at the deep level. PCR replicates performed on unsorted PBMC used roughly 300 ng DNA, 25,000 to 35,000 T cell genomes. Assay: immunoSEQ multiplex PCR; the TCRdb copy retains only in-frame clones and omits some. The data contain 470,000 or so clones, around four fifths of them singletons. Details on this clone: Its target is not known.

The CDR3 length is 14 residues. Trimming took 8 bases from V and 6 from J; bases not matched to a gene: 7. In germline, CDR1 is MDHEN, CDR2 SYDVKM. The sequencing input was PBMCs. The sequence came from a woman between 40 and 55 years old in good health. Some clones in this sample may be carry-over from other donors' samples. The chain links TRBV28 to TRBJ2-5; 12 positions match TRBD2. As DNA, the CDR3 is TGTGCCAGCGCGACTAGCGGGAGCAAAAAGACCCAGTACTTC. Protein product: CASATSGSKKTQYF.